The clone carrying this T cell receptor (beta chain) has only a few counts. The antigen is undetermined. The germline CDR1 and CDR2 sequences are SGHTA and FQGNSA. Trimming stripped 0 bases from V and 5 bases from J, with 7 bases between. The length of the CDR3 is 13 residues. PCR primers comprised 60 Vbeta and 13 Jbeta primers. Assay used: immunoSEQ multiplex PCR; TCRdb lists only in-frame clones, some missing. Of approximately 150,000 clones in the sample, over 70% were seen once. This entry belongs to a study of cytomegalovirus exposure and HLA in healthy donors. General observations from the study: In a later analysis, specific HLA alleles were associated with more than 15,000 TCR beta sequences at a 0.05 false discovery rate.

The material sequenced was PBMCs. The gene calls are TRBV7-2 and TRBJ2-5; possibly TRBD2 for D (6 bases). The TCR originated in a woman in her forties in good health and CMV-seropositive. CDR3 amino acids: CASSLAGSETQYF. CDR3 nucleotides: TGTGCCAGCAGCTTAGCCGGGAGTGAGACCCAGTACTTC.